This T cell receptor beta chain derives from a study of blood T cell repertoires in COVID-19. Study at large: The cDNA or gDNA used as material had been derived from T cells, B-cell-depleted T cells, or PBMCs.

The CDR3 contains 12 residues. CDR1 GTSNPN and CDR2 SVGIG come from the germline V gene (reference sequence). V lost 5 bases to trimming and J lost 2 bases, with 7 bases between them. The repertoire was sequenced with immunoSEQ multiplex PCR; TCRdb's copy has only in-frame clones and lacks some. Counted here are 150,000 to 200,000 clones, approximately 87% occurring once; the ten biggest clones make up approximately 12%. The sample was peripheral blood. The chain recombines TRBV30 with TRBJ1-3; D unclear. This sequence was found in a woman aged 70-85 years with COVID-19, enrolled during active disease. The CDR3 region is CAWHGAGNTIYF. CDR3 bases: TGTGCCTGGCACGGGGCTGGAAACACCATATATTTT.